These 29 T cell receptor beta chains originate from one sample sequenced in a study of T cell changes during pregnancy in multiple sclerosis. Generated by immunoSEQ multiplex PCR, the TCRdb table keeps only in-frame clones and is missing some. Here the sample spans about 40,000 clones, approximately 85% being singletons. This material consisted of CD4+ T cells from peripheral blood mononuclear cells, taken before pregnancy. These receptors were taken from a female donor with multiple sclerosis, enrolled in a pregnancy study.

V gene TRBV19 combines with J gene TRBJ2-1; 8 bases are a match to TRBD1. The CDR3 consists of 15 residues. Trimming took 5 bases from V and 6 from J; bases not matched to a gene: 9. Germline V lookup: CDR1 LNHDA, CDR2 SQIVND (reference sequence). As DNA, the CDR3 is TGTGCCAGTAGTCCACGGACAGGGAGCAGCAATGAGCAGTTCTTC. It is translated as CASSPRTGSSNEQFF.

This sequence joins TRBV2 and TRBJ1-3; tentatively, D is TRBD1 (6 bases). The ends were cut back, 7 bases at V and 4 bases at J, with 8 bases in the middle. The CDR3 extends over 12 amino acids. Germline V gene sequence: CDR1 SNHLY, CDR2 FYNNEI. The CDR3 coding sequence is TGTGCCAGCAACAGGGTAGGAAACACCATATATTTT. It specifies CASNRVGNTIYF.

The CDR3 loop reads CAWSQVDSLNQPQHF. CDR3 sequence (DNA): TGTGCCTGGAGTCAAGTCGACAGCCTCAATCAGCCCCAGCATTTT. The chain combines TRBV30 with TRBJ1-5, with D possibly matching TRBD1 (5 bases). This CDR3 is 15 amino acids long. From germline, CDR1 is GTSNPN and CDR2 SVGIG (reference sequence). Trimming cost V 2 bases and J 3 bases, with 14 bases left between them.

The CDR3 loop reads CSVGWTVLGNEQFF. CDR3 bases: TGCAGCGTGGGGTGGACAGTTTTAGGGAATGAGCAGTTCTTC. The rearrangement uses TRBV29-1 and TRBJ2-1, with D possibly matching TRBD1 (6 bases). The CDR3 is 14 amino acids. Trimming took 6 bases from V and 7 from J, leaving 19 bases between them. Germline-derived CDR1 and CDR2 are SQVTM and ANQGSEA.

V gene TRBV15 combines with J gene TRBJ2-1, with D unclear. There are 12 residues in the CDR3. The germline CDR1 and CDR2 sequences are LNHNV and YYDKDF (reference sequence). Trimming removed 0 bases at V and 7 bases at J, with 4 bases between. The CDR3 DNA sequence: TGTGCCACCAGCAGAGATCGGAATGAGCAGTTCTTC. Translating gives CATSRDRNEQFF.

V usage is TRBV2 and J usage is TRBJ2-1, with 9 bases matching TRBD2. CDR3 size: 15 residues. V lost 4 bases and J lost 6; bases outside the gene matches: 7. The germline V gene has CDR1 SNHLY and CDR2 FYNNEI. The CDR3: CASSGGREGFNEQFF. CDR3 nucleotide sequence: TGTGCCAGCAGTGGAGGGCGGGAGGGCTTCAATGAGCAGTTCTTC.

The V and J genes are TRBV9 and TRBJ2-2; 7 bases map to TRBD2. With V trimmed by 5 bases and J by 0 bases, 7 bases remained unmatched. The CDR3 covers 16 residues. Germline V gene lookup returns CDR1 SGDLS and CDR2 YYNGEE. The CDR3 sequence: CASRGGVAANTGELFF. DNA for the CDR3: TGTGCCAGCAGGGGAGGGGTAGCCGCGAACACCGGGGAGCTGTTTTTT.

V and J are TRBV11-2 and TRBJ1-2; TRBD1 aligns across 7 bases. This CDR3 is 16 amino acids long. V lost 5 bases and J lost 8; bases outside the gene matches: 17. Germline CDR1 SGHAT, CDR2 FQNNGV. The CDR3 protein is CASSLPSSTGMEGYTF. The CDR3 coding sequence is TGTGCCAGCAGCCTCCCATCATCGACAGGGATGGAGGGCTACACCTTC.

The rearrangement joins TRBV6-1 to TRBJ1-5; 7 bases match TRBD1. The CDR3 covers 14 residues. Germline V lookup: CDR1 MNHNS, CDR2 SASEGT. With V trimmed by 4 bases and J by 4 bases, 4 bases remained unmatched. In nucleotides, the CDR3 is TGTGCCAGCAGTGGGAGGGGGCAAAATCAGCCCCAGCATTTT. As protein: CASSGRGQNQPQHF.

This chain connects TRBV19 to TRBJ2-1; 11 positions match TRBD2. Germline V gives CDR1 LNHDA, CDR2 SQIVND (reference sequence). This CDR3 has 15 amino acids. J was trimmed by 7 bases and V by 9 bases; bases with no gene match: 11. The DNA of the CDR3 is TGTGCCAGCAACCCGCTAGCGGGAGGTCGGAATGAGCAGTTCTTC. Translated, it gives CASNPLAGGRNEQFF.

The V and J genes are TRBV25-1 and TRBJ2-2; D is perhaps TRBD1 (5 bases). The CDR3 loop spans 12 amino acids. The ends were cut back, 5 bases at V and 7 bases at J, with 8 bases in the middle. Per the germline V gene, CDR1 is MGHDK and CDR2 is SYGVNS. This CDR3 is CASSQGNGELFF. DNA of the CDR3: TGTGCCAGCAGTCAGGGTAACGGGGAGCTGTTTTTT.

This chain links TRBV30 with TRBJ2-3; 10 bases are shared with TRBD2. V was pared by 6 bases and J by 4 bases, with 10 bases of the junction left unmatched. The length of the CDR3 is 15 residues. Per the germline V gene, CDR1 is GTSNPN and CDR2 is SVGIG (reference sequence). The CDR3 DNA reads as TGTGCCTGCGGCGTAGCGGGAGGAACCTCAGATACGCAGTATTTT. Its translation is CACGVAGGTSDTQYF. The full variable domain, in which reference TRBV30 and TRBJ2-3 provide the parts outside the CDR3, is SQTIHQWPATLVQPVGSPLSLECTVEGTSNPNLYWYRQAAGRGLQLLFYSVGIGQISSEVPQNLSASRPQDRQFILSSKKLLLSDSGFYLCACGVAGGTSDTQYFGPGTRLTVL.

J is TRBJ2-1 and V is TRBV21-1; the table's D call TRBD2 went unverified against the DNA. TRBV21-1 is reported as a pseudogene. The CDR3 totals 19 residues. The DNA of the CDR3 is TGTGCCAGCGAGCGTCCAGCGGGAGTCCCTTTTAGCTCCTACAATGAGCAGTTCTTC. Amino acids: CASERPAGVPFSSYNEQFF.

The chain has TRBV6-5 and TRBJ2-2, with TRBD1 matching 7 bases. V lost 4 bases to trimming and J lost 4 bases; unmatched junction nucleotides: 9. The CDR3 is 16 amino acids. Germline-derived CDR1 and CDR2 are MNHEY and SVGAGI. CDR3 loop: CASSFLRAGGTGELFF. The CDR3 nucleotides are TGTGCCAGCAGTTTCCTCCGGGCAGGGGGCACCGGGGAGCTGTTTTTT.

This clone occurred once. The chain is built from TRBV30 and TRBJ2-7; 8 bases agree with TRBD2. The CDR3 covers 17 residues. The germline CDR1 and CDR2 sequences are GTSNPN and SVGIG (reference sequence). The trim removed 0 bases at V and 5 bases at J, leaving 15 bases unmatched. The CDR3 bases are TGTGCCTGGAGTGTACGGGCCCCTCTCGGGAGGGGAAACGAGCAGTACTTC. Protein product: CAWSVRAPLGRGNEQYF. The full variable domain, with the rest looked up from reference TRBV30 and TRBJ2-7, is SQTIHQWPATLVQPVGSPLSLECTVEGTSNPNLYWYRQAAGRGLQLLFYSVGIGQISSEVPQNLSASRPQDRQFILSSKKLLLSDSGFYLCAWSVRAPLGRGNEQYFGPGTRLTVT.

The chain recombines TRBV10-1 with TRBJ2-7, with 7 bases identical to TRBD1. CDR3 length: 14 amino acids. Germline values: CDR1 WNHNN, CDR2 SYGVQD (reference sequence). The J segment lost 6 bases and the V segment lost 5 bases, leaving 10 bases of the junction unmatched. The CDR3 DNA sequence: TGCGCCAGCAGTACAGGGGCAATACCCTCCGAGCAGTACTTC. Translating gives CASSTGAIPSEQYF.

This chain joins TRBV6-4 and TRBJ2-3, with 9 nucleotides matching TRBD2. Germline V gives CDR1 MRHNA, CDR2 SNTAGT. The trim removed 0 bases at V and 3 bases at J, leaving 4 bases unmatched. This CDR3 comprises 16 residues. The CDR3 DNA is TGTGCCAGCAGTGACTCTGGCGGGAGGGGGACAGATACGCAGTATTTT. It encodes CASSDSGGRGTDTQYF.

The chain links TRBV7-2 to TRBJ2-5, with a tentative D call TRBD2 (5 bases). The CDR3 covers 14 residues. The V gene's germline CDR1 is SGHTA and CDR2 FQGNSA. V was trimmed by 3 bases and J by 0 bases, leaving 8 bases between them. The CDR3 region has the DNA TGTGCCAGCAGCTTGGAGGCGTACCAAGAGACCCAGTACTTC. As protein: CASSLEAYQETQYF.

The V and J genes are TRBV12-5 and TRBJ2-5, with D uncertain. Germline values: CDR1 LGHNT, CDR2 FRNRAP. Trimming took 1 base from V and 3 from J, leaving 9 bases between them. This CDR3 is 14 amino acids long. Here the CDR3 DNA reads TGTGCTAGTGGTTTGGCCACAGCCGAAGAGACCCAGTACTTC. Its translation is CASGLATAEETQYF.

The chain links TRBV5-4 to TRBJ2-7, with 9 bases aligning to TRBD1. This CDR3 has 16 amino acids. The junction had 5 bases not matched to a gene; V was cut back by 0 bases and J by 1 base. Germline values: CDR1 SGHNT, CDR2 YYREEE (reference sequence). For the CDR3, the DNA is TGTGCCAGCAGCTTGGGGGAGGGACAGGGTTCCTACGAGCAGTACTTC. Protein: CASSLGEGQGSYEQYF.

The CDR3 DNA is TGTGCCTGGAGGATCACAGGGGGCTATGGCTACACCTTC. Translating it yields CAWRITGGYGYTF. The chain is built from TRBV30 and TRBJ1-2, with 8 bases that match TRBD1. The CDR3 spans 13 residues. The germline V gene has CDR1 GTSNPN and CDR2 SVGIG (reference sequence). The J segment lost 4 bases and the V segment lost 3 bases, leaving 4 bases of the junction unmatched.

In its sample, this clone was seen once. The CDR3 coding sequence is TGTGCCAGCAGCCCGGGGCAGGGGGAAAAACTGTTTTTT. It encodes CASSPGQGEKLFF. The gene calls are TRBV7-8 and TRBJ1-4; D possibly corresponds to TRBD1 (6 bases). This CDR3 comprises 13 residues. With 5 bases removed from V and 8 bases from J, the gap between germline ends came to 12 bases. The V gene's germline CDR1 is SGHVS and CDR2 FQNEAQ.

The rearrangement uses TRBV19 and TRBJ1-2; 9 bases align to TRBD1. Germline CDR1 is LNHDA and CDR2 is SQIVND (reference sequence). There are 15 residues in the CDR3. The ends lost 5 bases at V and 7 bases at J; junction bases unmatched: 11. This CDR3 is CASSGTLGQGSGYTF. The CDR3 DNA reads TGTGCCAGTAGTGGTACCCTGGGACAGGGATCTGGCTACACCTTC.

J is TRBJ2-7 and V is TRBV6-6; maybe TRBD2 (5 bases). The V end lost 6 bases, the J end lost 7 bases, and 19 bases lay between the germline ends. CDR1 and CDR2 from the germline V gene are MNHNY and SVGAGI (reference sequence). The CDR3 totals 14 residues. The CDR3 sequence: CASSRTSEGPEQYF. The CDR3, as DNA: TGTGCCAGCAGCCGGACCAGCGAGGGTCCGGAGCAGTACTTC.

This chain uses TRBV14 with TRBJ1-1; 8 bases line up with TRBD1. CDR3 length: 15 residues. Per germline, CDR1 SGHDN and CDR2 FVKESK. With 4 bases clipped from V and 1 base from J, the junction kept 5 bases outside the gene matches. The CDR3 sequence is CASSLRDRSNTEAFF. The CDR3 region has the DNA TGTGCCAGCAGCCTTAGGGACAGGTCGAACACTGAAGCTTTCTTT.

The V gene is TRBV6-5, the J gene TRBJ1-1; 7 bases fit TRBD1. The CDR3 contains 15 residues. V lost 4 bases and J lost 5; bases outside the gene matches: 10. CDR1 is MNHEY, CDR2 SVGAGI, per germline. CDR3: CASSSRPTGDTEAFF. The CDR3 DNA sequence: TGTGCCAGCAGTTCCCGACCTACAGGGGATACTGAAGCTTTCTTT.

J is TRBJ2-7 and V is TRBV18; D remains unclear. V was trimmed by 2 bases and J by 4 bases, leaving 9 bases between them. This CDR3 spans 13 amino acids. Germline CDR1 reads KGHSH; CDR2 reads LQKENI. This chain's CDR3 is CASSPGRYYEQYF. The CDR3 coding sequence is TGTGCCAGCTCACCAGGCAGGTATTACGAGCAGTACTTC. Supplemented by reference TRBV18 and TRBJ2-7, the full variable domain reads NAGVMQNPRHLVRRRGQEARLRCSPMKGHSHVYWYRQLPEEGLKFMVYLQKENIIDESGMPKERFSAEFPKEGPSILRIQQVVRGDSAAYFCASSPGRYYEQYFGPGTRLTVT.

The V and J genes are TRBV5-1 and TRBJ2-3; D not resolved. From germline, CDR1 is SGHRS and CDR2 YFSETQ. Trimming cost V 0 bases and J 3 bases, with 14 bases left between them. CDR3 length: 16 amino acids. The CDR3 protein is CASSLEVMTRTDTQYF. In DNA, the CDR3 is TGCGCCAGCAGCTTGGAGGTGATGACTCGGACAGATACGCAGTATTTT.

The chain couples TRBV7-2 to TRBJ1-2; 7 nucleotides match TRBD1. The length of the CDR3 is 14 residues. V was clipped by 2 bases and J by 1 base; unmatched bases: 1. In germline, CDR1 is SGHTA, CDR2 FQGNSA. The CDR3 DNA reads as TGTGCCAGCAGCTTAAACAGGGGTAACTATGGCTACACCTTC. Its translation is CASSLNRGNYGYTF.